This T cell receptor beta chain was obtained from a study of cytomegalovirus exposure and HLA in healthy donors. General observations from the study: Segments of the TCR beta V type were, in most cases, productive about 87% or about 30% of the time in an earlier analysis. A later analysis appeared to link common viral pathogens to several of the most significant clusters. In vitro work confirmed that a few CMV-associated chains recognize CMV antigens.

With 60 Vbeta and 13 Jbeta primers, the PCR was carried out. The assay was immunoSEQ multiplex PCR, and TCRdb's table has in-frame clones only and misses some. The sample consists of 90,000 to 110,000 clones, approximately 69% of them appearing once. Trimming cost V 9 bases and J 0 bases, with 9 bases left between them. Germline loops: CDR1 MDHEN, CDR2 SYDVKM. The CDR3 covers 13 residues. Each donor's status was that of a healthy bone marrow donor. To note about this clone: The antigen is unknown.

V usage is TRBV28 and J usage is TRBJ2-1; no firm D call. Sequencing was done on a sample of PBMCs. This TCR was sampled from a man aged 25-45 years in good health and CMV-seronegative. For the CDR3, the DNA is TGTGCCAGTGGTAAGAGCTCCTACAATGAGCAGTTCTTC. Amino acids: CASGKSSYNEQFF.